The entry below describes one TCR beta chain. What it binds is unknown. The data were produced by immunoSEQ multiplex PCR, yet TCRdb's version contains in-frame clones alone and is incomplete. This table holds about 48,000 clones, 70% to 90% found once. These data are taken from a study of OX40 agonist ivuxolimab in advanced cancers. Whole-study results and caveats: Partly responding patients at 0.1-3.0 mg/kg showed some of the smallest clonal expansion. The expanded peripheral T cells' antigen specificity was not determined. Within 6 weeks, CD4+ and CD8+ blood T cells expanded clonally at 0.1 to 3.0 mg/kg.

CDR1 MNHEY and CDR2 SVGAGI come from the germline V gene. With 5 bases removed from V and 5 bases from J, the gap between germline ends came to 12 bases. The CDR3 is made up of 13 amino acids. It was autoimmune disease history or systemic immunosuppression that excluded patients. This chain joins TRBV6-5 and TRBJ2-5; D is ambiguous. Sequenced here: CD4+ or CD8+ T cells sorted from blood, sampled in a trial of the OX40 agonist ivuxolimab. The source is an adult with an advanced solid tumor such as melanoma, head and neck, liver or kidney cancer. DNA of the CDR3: TGTGCCAGCAGTGGTAATTTGGAGGAGACCCAGTACTTC. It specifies CASSGNLEETQYF.